This T cell receptor (beta chain) is from a study of blood T cell repertoires in COVID-19. As for the study in general: Both acute and convalescent COVID-19 samples were obtained from the United States, Italy and Spain. From T cells, B-cell-depleted T cells, or PBMCs came the material, which was cDNA or gDNA.

Seattle's enrolled individuals joined amid active infection and were then monitored longitudinally. The germline V gene encodes CDR1 KGHSH and CDR2 LQKENI. Trimming shortened V by 5 bases and J by 0 bases, and 19 bases separated the two germline ends. The CDR3 spans 17 residues. Clones were sequenced by immunoSEQ multiplex PCR, and TCRdb holds only the in-frame ones, with some missing. The sample contains approximately 350,000 clones, roughly 90% of which appear only once. The chain carries TRBV18 and TRBJ1-2; a possible D gene is TRBD1 (6 bases). This clonotype originated in a woman between 55 and 75 years old with COVID-19, enrolled during active disease. The sequenced material came from peripheral blood. This chain's CDR3 is CASSGVHGTKANYGYTF. CDR3 in DNA: TGTGCCAGCTCAGGAGTCCACGGGACAAAAGCTAACTATGGCTACACCTTC.